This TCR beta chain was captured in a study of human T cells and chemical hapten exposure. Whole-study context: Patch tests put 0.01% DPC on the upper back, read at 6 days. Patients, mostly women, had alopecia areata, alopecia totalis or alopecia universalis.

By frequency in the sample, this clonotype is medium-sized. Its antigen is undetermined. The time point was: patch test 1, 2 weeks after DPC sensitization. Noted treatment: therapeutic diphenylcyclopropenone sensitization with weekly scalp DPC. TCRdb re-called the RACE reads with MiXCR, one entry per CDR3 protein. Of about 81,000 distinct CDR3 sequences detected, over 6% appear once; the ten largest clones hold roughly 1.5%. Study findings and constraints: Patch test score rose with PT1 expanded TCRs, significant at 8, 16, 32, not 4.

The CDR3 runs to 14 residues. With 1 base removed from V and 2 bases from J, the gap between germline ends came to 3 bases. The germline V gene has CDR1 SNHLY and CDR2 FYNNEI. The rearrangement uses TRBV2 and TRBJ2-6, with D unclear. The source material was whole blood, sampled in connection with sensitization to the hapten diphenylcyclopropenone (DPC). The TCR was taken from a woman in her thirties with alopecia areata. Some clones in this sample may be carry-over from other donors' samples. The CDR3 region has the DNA TGTGCCAGCAGTGAAGAGGCTGGGGCCAACGTCCTGACTTTC. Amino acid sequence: CASSEEAGANVLTF. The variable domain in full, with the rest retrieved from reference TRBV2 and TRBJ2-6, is EPEVTQTPSHQVTQMGQEVILRCVPISNHLYFYWYRQILGQKVEFLVSFYNNEISEKSEIFDDQFSVERPDGSNFTLKIRSTKLEDSAMYFCASSEEAGANVLTFGAGSRLTVL.